This TCR beta chain was recovered during a study of T cells in Graves' hyperthyroidism and ophthalmopathy. Study in general: Once the initial diagnosis was made, peripheral blood was obtained before any treatment.

The junction had 4 bases not matched to a gene; V was cut back by 3 bases and J by 4 bases. The CDR3 consists of 14 residues. The germline V gene has CDR1 DFQATT and CDR2 SNEGSKA (reference sequence). Thyroid ultrasound, orbital computed tomography, clinical symptoms, and serum thyroxine and TRAb underpinned diagnoses. Study observations and caveats: Most expanded thyroid clonotypes above 0.001 recurred in blood. Separation of ophthalmopathy from stable hyperthyroidism was achieved by a 13 V-J model.

Note on this clonotype: Its antigen is unidentified.

There were TCR beta CDR3 regions amplified from RNA transcripts. Primed by the HTBI set, a first-round RT-PCR was run on the TCR CDR3. TCRdb processed the multiplex PCR reads anew with MiXCR; each CDR3 protein has one entry. The sample gives approximately 380,000 distinct CDR3 sequences, 15% to 20% of which show up once; about 3.5% is in the top ten. Input material: blood. The chain employs TRBV20-1 and TRBJ1-2; 11 bases map to TRBD1. The receptor was isolated from a woman aged 18-29 years with Graves' hyperthyroidism. CDR3 nucleotides: TGCAGTGCTAGCCGGGACAGGGGGAGCTATGGCTACACCTTC. This encodes CSASRDRGSYGYTF.